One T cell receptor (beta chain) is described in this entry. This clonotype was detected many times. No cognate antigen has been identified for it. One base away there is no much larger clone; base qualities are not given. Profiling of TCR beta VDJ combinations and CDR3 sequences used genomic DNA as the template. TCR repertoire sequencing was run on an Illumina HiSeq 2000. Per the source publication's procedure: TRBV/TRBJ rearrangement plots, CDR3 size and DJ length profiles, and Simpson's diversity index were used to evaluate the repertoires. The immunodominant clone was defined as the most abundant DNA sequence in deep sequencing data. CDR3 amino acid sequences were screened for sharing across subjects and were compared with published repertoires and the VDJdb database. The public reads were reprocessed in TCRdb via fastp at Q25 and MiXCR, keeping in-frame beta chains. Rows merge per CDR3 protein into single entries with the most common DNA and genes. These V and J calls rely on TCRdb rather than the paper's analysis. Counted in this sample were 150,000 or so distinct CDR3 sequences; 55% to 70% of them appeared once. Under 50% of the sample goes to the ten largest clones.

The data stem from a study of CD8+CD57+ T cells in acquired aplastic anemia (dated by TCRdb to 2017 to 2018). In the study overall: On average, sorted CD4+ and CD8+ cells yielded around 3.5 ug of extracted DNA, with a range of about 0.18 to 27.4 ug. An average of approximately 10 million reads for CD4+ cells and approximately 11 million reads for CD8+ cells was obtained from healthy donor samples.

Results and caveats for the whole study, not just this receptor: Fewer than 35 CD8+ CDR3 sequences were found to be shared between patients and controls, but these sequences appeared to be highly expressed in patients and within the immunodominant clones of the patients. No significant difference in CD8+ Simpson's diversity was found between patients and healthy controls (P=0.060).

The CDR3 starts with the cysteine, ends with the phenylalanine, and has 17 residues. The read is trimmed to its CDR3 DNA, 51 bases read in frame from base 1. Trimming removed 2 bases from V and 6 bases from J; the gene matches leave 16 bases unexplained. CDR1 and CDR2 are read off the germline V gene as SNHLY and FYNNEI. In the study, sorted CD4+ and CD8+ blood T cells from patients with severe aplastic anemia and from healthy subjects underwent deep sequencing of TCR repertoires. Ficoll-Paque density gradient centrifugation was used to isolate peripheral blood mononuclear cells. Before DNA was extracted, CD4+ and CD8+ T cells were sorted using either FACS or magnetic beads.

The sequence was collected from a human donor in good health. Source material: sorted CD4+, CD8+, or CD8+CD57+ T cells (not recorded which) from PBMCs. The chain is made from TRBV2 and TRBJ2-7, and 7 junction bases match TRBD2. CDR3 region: CASSERSGGRTSAEQYF. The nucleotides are TGTGCCAGCAGTGAAAGGTCGGGAGGCAGGACTTCGGCCGAGCAGTACTTC. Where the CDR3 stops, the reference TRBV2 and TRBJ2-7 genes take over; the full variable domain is EPEVTQTPSHQVTQMGQEVILRCVPISNHLYFYWYRQILGQKVEFLVSFYNNEISEKSEIFDDQFSVERPDGSNFTLKIRSTKLEDSAMYFCASSERSGGRTSAEQYFGPGTRLTVT.